This T cell receptor (beta chain) was captured by sequencing in a study of T cells in Graves' hyperthyroidism and ophthalmopathy. Notes on the study in general: Using 13 V-J features, a model discriminated ophthalmopathy from stable hyperthyroidism.

Comments on this clonotype: Its cognate antigen is unknown.

Hyperthyroidism of Graves' type that showed no ophthalmopathy progression within 18 months was stable. Criteria for exclusion of patients were uncontrolled infection, other autoimmune disease, pregnancy or lactation. What was amplified from RNA transcripts were TCR beta CDR3 regions. During a first-round RT-PCR of the TCR CDR3, the HTBI primer set was used. TCRdb itself ran the multiplex PCR reads through MiXCR, one entry per CDR3 protein. The data show under 350,000 distinct CDR3 sequences, with approximately 22% seen just once and around half held by the top ten. This receptor was taken from a woman between 45 and 65 years old with Graves' hyperthyroidism. The sample taken for sequencing was blood.

CDR3 nucleotide sequence: TGTGCCAGCAGCTTAGCACAGGGCGTTGCGACCCAGTACTTC. The encoded protein is CASSLAQGVATQYF. This chain links TRBV7-9 with TRBJ2-5; possible D gene TRBD1, 6 bases. The germline V gene has CDR1 SEHNR and CDR2 FQNEAQ (reference sequence). The CDR3 runs 14 residues. Trimming removed 0 bases at V and 7 bases at J, with 12 bases between.